This T cell receptor (beta chain) was sequenced during a study of early T cells in non-severe SARS-CoV-2 infection. Study conclusions and caveats: Missing private and CD4 specificities, VDJdb matching favored anti-spike CD8 responses.

Unique molecular identifiers (one per individual cDNA molecule) were attached. TCRdb passed the 5' RACE reads through MiXCR, listing each CDR3 protein once. The table records some 76,000 distinct CDR3 sequences, less than 20% of them present only once. With respect to this clonotype: Its antigen is still unknown.

The sequenced material came from whole blood. The sequence was collected from an adult who was a healthcare worker with PCR-confirmed SARS-CoV-2 infection or an uninfected control (not recorded which).

The chain's CDR3 is CASSPSGFSGANVLTF. Here the CDR3 DNA reads TGTGCCAGCAGTCCTAGCGGGTTCTCTGGGGCCAACGTCCTGACTTTC. The chain uses TRBV6-2 or TRBV6-3 and TRBJ2-6, with 8 bases fitting TRBD2. This CDR3 spans 16 amino acids. V shed 5 bases, J shed 0 bases, and the junction held 3 bases outside the gene matches. Germline CDR1 reads MNHEY; CDR2 reads SVGEGT.